This TCR beta chain came from a study of blood T cell repertoires in COVID-19 (dated by TCRdb to between 2020 and 2021). About the study as a whole: Samples from collaborators originated in the United States, Italy and Spain and spanned both the acute and convalescent phases of COVID-19. The prospective study material was composed of cDNA or gDNA derived from T cells, B-cell-depleted T cells, or PBMCs. The dataset comprised deeply sampled blood TCRbeta repertoires from subjects exposed to, actively infected with, or recovered from COVID-19. The repertoires were made available in a free public database intended to serve as a resource for research on the immune response to SARS-CoV-2. The samples were drawn from the first 160 participants of the ongoing ImmuneRACE study and from 1,254 subjects provided by 6 global collaborators. The sample metadata nearly always contained a de-identified subject ID, COVID-19 status, age in years and sex. Where available, HLA class I and class II types were obtained from metadata supplied by the sample provider rather than from assay-based typing. Here is what the overall study found, with its caveats: Clinical and demographic metadata were provided uncurated, with the amount varying by source and participant.

V lost 6 bases and J lost 2 bases; the stretch between them is 10 bases long. Reading from cysteine to phenylalanine, the CDR3 counts 13 amino acids. The only DNA kept is the CDR3, 39 bases in frame from the first base. The germline V gene provides CDR1 SGHAT and CDR2 FQNNGV. As regards this clone: Its antigen is currently not known. No much larger clonotype is one base removed from it; base qualities were not supplied.

TCRbeta CDR3 regions were amplified from genomic DNA using the immunoSEQ Assay, a bias-controlled multiplex PCR. The paper's processing steps were these. The number of nucleated cells in each sample was estimated by amplification of reference gene primers within the assay. To quantify the absolute abundance of each unique TCRbeta CDR3 rearrangement, sequence reads were collapsed and filtered. Productive Simpson clonality was computed per sample as the square root of Simpson's diversity index over productive rearrangements. TCRdb limited this immuneACCESS table to in-frame rearrangements with V and J called. A share of clones is missing; checked studies link under half to unresolved V genes, and the rest is unexplained. V and J calls and clone size follow that table, whereas D and trimming were derived from the DNA. The sample has 190,000 or so clones on record, 65% to 80% of them singletons. In total, the top ten clones hold roughly 12% of the sample.

Samples from volunteer blood donors who had recovered from COVID-19 were contributed by a second Seattle source. Collaborating institutions collected whole blood in K2EDTA tubes following their own protocols. For TCRbeta analysis, collaborators shipped samples as frozen whole blood, isolated PBMCs, or DNA extracted from either of those sample types. The TCR originated in a man aged 50 to 59 who had recovered from COVID-19. The specimen was peripheral blood. The rearrangement joined TRBV11-2 to TRBJ1-1; the D gene assignment is ambiguous. Here is the DNA: TGTGCCAGCAGGGGGAGACTTAACACTGAAGCTTTCTTT. It codes for CASRGRLNTEAFF.